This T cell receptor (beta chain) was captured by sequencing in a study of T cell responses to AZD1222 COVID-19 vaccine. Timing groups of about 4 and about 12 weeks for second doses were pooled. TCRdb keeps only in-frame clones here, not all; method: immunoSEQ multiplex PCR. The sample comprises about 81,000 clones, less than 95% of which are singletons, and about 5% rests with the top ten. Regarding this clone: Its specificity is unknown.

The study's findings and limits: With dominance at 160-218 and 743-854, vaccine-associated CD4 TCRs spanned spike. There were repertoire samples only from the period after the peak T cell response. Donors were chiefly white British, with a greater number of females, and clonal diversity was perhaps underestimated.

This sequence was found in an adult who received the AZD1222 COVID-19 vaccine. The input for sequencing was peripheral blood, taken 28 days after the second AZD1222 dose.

The CDR3 loop reads CAITPTDSYEQYF. CDR3 nucleotides: TGTGCCATCACCCCGACTGATTCCTACGAGCAGTACTTC. The chain carries TRBV10-3 and TRBJ2-7; D remains unclear. CDR1 and CDR2 (germline): ENHRY, SYGVKD. The ends were cut back, 7 bases at V and 1 base at J, with 11 bases in the middle. The CDR3 has 13 amino acids.